This TCR beta chain was retrieved from a study of T cells in Graves' hyperthyroidism and ophthalmopathy. Ten or more counts support this clonotype. What it binds is not known. V gave up 7 bases and J gave up 4 bases; unmatched junction bases: 5. CDR1 WSHSY and CDR2 SAAADI come from the germline V gene. The CDR3 has 13 residues. Graves' hyperthyroidism qualified as stable when ophthalmopathy did not progress within 18 months. Diagnosis of hyperthyroidism was new in patients aged 18 to 65, and its duration was under 2 months. General study points: Blood also held most thyroid clonotypes expanded beyond 0.001.

TCR beta CDR3 region amplification was performed from RNA transcripts. First-round RT-PCR with HTBI primers amplified the TCR CDR3 region. TCRdb used MiXCR to reprocess the multiplex PCR reads, holding one entry per CDR3 protein. The sample consists of around 560,000 distinct CDR3 sequences, around 17% of them appearing once. The V call is TRBV10-2, the J call TRBJ1-1, with 8 bases matching TRBD1. The sample was blood. This clonotype was sampled from a woman aged 18-30 years with Graves' hyperthyroidism. The CDR3 DNA reads TGCGCCAGCACAGGGGGCGTGGGCACTGAAGCTTTCTTT. It specifies CASTGGVGTEAFF.